This entry describes one T cell receptor (beta chain). The data belong to a study of shared clonotypes between healthy human individuals. Sequencing used immunoSEQ multiplex PCR; TCRdb keeps in-frame clones, though not all of them. The sample consists of 550,000 to 700,000 clones, more than 70% of them appearing once. The V segment lost 3 bases and the J segment 12 bases; nucleotides outside the gene matches: 6. The CDR3 is 11 residues long. Looked up from germline, CDR1 is DFQATT and CDR2 is SNEGSKA (reference sequence). The chain joins TRBV20-1 to TRBJ2-7; 9 bases line up with TRBD2. Sample: memory CD4+ T cells sorted from blood. Subset noted: CD45RA-negative fraction. The TCR was taken from a woman aged 25 to 39 in good health. For the CDR3, the DNA is TGCAGTGCTAGGGGCGGGAGGGCCGCGTACTTC. Its protein product is CSARGGRAAYF.